The clone carrying this T cell receptor (beta chain) appeared a single time. Germline V gene sequence: CDR1 WNHNN, CDR2 SYGVQD (reference sequence). V dropped 6 bases and J dropped 5; count of bases not matched to a gene: 6. This CDR3 is 15 amino acids long. Authors' analysis steps: Amplifying reference gene primers gave estimates of nucleated cell counts. Sequenced by immunoSEQ multiplex PCR; TCRdb stores in-frame clones only, minus some. V and J calls plus clone size are reproduced from that table; the DNA served to infer D and trimming. Of roughly 140,000 clones in the sample, approximately 84% were seen once. This sample stems from a study of blood T cell repertoires in COVID-19. As for the study in general: Samples representing acute and convalescent COVID-19 were sourced from the United States, Italy and Spain. Sources were T cells, B-cell-depleted T cells, or PBMCs; the material itself was cDNA or gDNA.

The TCR originated in a woman aged 55-69 years with acute or convalescent COVID-19. V is TRBV10-1 and J is TRBJ2-2, with 10 bases fitting TRBD2. Specimen: peripheral blood. This chain's CDR3 is CASSQTSGWTGELFF. The CDR3 region has the DNA TGCGCCAGCAGCCAGACTAGCGGGTGGACCGGGGAGCTGTTTTTT.